These 16 T cell receptor beta chains came from one sample sequenced in a study of shared clonotypes between healthy human individuals. Repertoires were generated with immunoSEQ multiplex PCR, while TCRdb's copy carries only in-frame clones and drops some. This sample has about 1.1 million clones, with 70% to 85% found just once. Sequencing input: memory CD4+ T cells from PBMCs. Subset described: CD45RA-negative fraction. Receptor source: a man aged 18 to 30 in good health. Some clones in this sample may be carry-over from other donors' samples.

As regards this clone: An end of the junction does not agree with germline; a read error may underlie this. The chain employs TRBV6-5 and TRBJ2-2; the match to TRBD1 covers 8 bases. Looked up from germline, CDR1 is MNHEY and CDR2 is SVGAGI. The CDR3 runs 11 residues. CDR3 sequence (DNA): TGTGCCAGCGGGTCGACAGGGGCGCTGTTTTTT. Amino acids: CASGSTGALFF.

The chain combines TRBV7-2 with TRBJ2-7; D gene uncertain. V lost 5 bases to trimming and J lost 3 bases, with 8 bases between them. CDR3 size: 12 residues. Germline V gene data show CDR1 as SGHTA and CDR2 as FQGNSA. The DNA of the CDR3 is TGTGCCAGCAGCCCCCACTTCTACGAGCAGTACTTC. Its translation is CASSPHFYEQYF.

The chain has TRBV5-4 and TRBJ1-4, with TRBD1 as a possible D gene (6 bases). The CDR3 consists of 16 residues. The V end was cut by 2 bases, the J end by 3 bases, with 14 bases between. CDR1 SGHNT and CDR2 YYREEE come from the germline V gene (reference sequence). The CDR3 sequence: CASSFLGAAANEKLFF. The CDR3 DNA follows: TGTGCCAGCAGCTTTTTGGGGGCCGCAGCTAATGAAAAACTGTTTTTT.

This clone came up a few times. The chain joins TRBV29-1 to TRBJ2-5; 7 bases map to TRBD2. The CDR3 consists of 13 residues. V lost 7 bases, J lost 1 base, and 6 bases stayed unmatched. Germline loops: CDR1 SQVTM, CDR2 ANQGSEA. The CDR3 DNA sequence: TGCAGCGCAGGGAGGGAGCCCCAAGAGACCCAGTACTTC. It specifies CSAGREPQETQYF.

The chain has TRBV19 and TRBJ2-5; 13 bases agree with TRBD2. The CDR3 has 17 residues. V shed 4 bases and J 5 bases; nucleotides not matched to a gene: 10. Germline V gene sequence: CDR1 LNHDA, CDR2 SQIVND (reference sequence). In DNA, the CDR3 is TGTGCCAGTAGTAAGGAACTAGCGGGAGGGCCCGGTGAGACCCAGTACTTC. It is translated as CASSKELAGGPGETQYF. Based on the CDR3 plus reference TRBV19 and TRBJ2-5, the full variable domain is DGGITQSPKYLFRKEGQNVTLSCEQNLNHDAMYWYRQDPGQGLRLIYYSQIVNDFQKGDIAEGYSVSREKKESFPLTVTSAQKNPTAFYLCASSKELAGGPGETQYFGPGTRLLVL.

The J gene is TRBJ2-1, the V gene TRBV11-2; the match to TRBD2 covers 11 bases. V gave up 5 bases and J gave up 4 bases; unmatched junction bases: 7. Germline V gene lookup returns CDR1 SGHAT and CDR2 FQNNGV. CDR3 length: 16 amino acids. CDR3: CASSVRLAGIYNEQFF. The CDR3 DNA is TGTGCCAGCAGCGTGAGACTAGCGGGAATATACAATGAGCAGTTCTTC. The full variable domain, completed using reference TRBV11-2 and TRBJ2-1, is EAGVAQSPRYKIIEKRQSVAFWCNPISGHATLYWYQQILGQGPKLLIQFQNNGVVDDSQLPKDRFSAERLKGVDSTLKIQPAKLEDSAVYLCASSVRLAGIYNEQFFGPGTRLTVL.

On this clone itself: At one boundary the junction diverges from the germline segment, which might be a read error. The chain employs TRBV30 and TRBJ2-7, with a tentative D call TRBD2 (6 bases). The germline CDR1 and CDR2 sequences are GTSNPN and SVGIG (reference sequence). This CDR3 is built from 12 residues. The CDR3 DNA sequence: TGTGCCTGGAGTGTAGTCTCAACGGGGGTACGTTTC. As protein: CAWSVVSTGVRF. Full variable domain (outside the CDR3, taken from reference TRBV30 and TRBJ2-7): SQTIHQWPATLVQPVGSPLSLECTVEGTSNPNLYWYRQAAGRGLQLLFYSVGIGQISSEVPQNLSASRPQDRQFILSSKKLLLSDSGFYLCAWSVVSTGVRFGPGTRLTVT.

The chain combines TRBV7-8 with TRBJ2-7; D is perhaps TRBD1 (6 bases). The V end was cut by 5 bases, the J end by 4 bases, with 15 bases between. CDR1 is SGHVS, CDR2 FQNEAQ, per germline. The CDR3 extends over 14 amino acids. The DNA of the CDR3 is TGTGCCAGCAGCCCCTCGGGACAAGGATACGAGCAGTACTTC. Amino acid sequence: CASSPSGQGYEQYF.

The gene calls are TRBV4-1 and TRBJ1-4, with D maybe TRBD1 (5 bases). The CDR3 sequence is 14 residues long. Germline V gene data show CDR1 as MGHRA and CDR2 as YSYEKL. Trimming took 1 base from V and 8 from J, leaving 11 bases between them. CDR3: CASSQGGLGEKLFF. The CDR3 bases are TGCGCCAGCAGCCAAGGGGGCCTGGGGGAAAAACTGTTTTTT.

This rearrangement joins TRBV5-1 to TRBJ2-7; D is possibly TRBD1 (5 bases). The CDR3 length is 14 residues. CDR1 is SGHRS, CDR2 YFSETQ, per germline. V shed 0 bases and J shed 3 bases, with 10 bases lying between them. The chain's CDR3 is CASSLGRVNYEQYF. In nucleotides, the CDR3 is TGCGCCAGCAGCTTGGGCAGGGTGAACTACGAGCAGTACTTC.

The V and J genes are TRBV5-1 and TRBJ2-1, with 13 bases fitting TRBD2. Germline values: CDR1 SGHRS, CDR2 YFSETQ. The CDR3 covers 15 residues. Unmatched junction bases numbered 2, after V lost 1 base and J lost 7 bases. The DNA for the CDR3 is TGCGCCAGCAGCTTGCAACTAGCGGGAGGGAATGAGCAGTTCTTC. It specifies CASSLQLAGGNEQFF.

Concerning this clone itself: This specimen includes other DNA sequences encoding the same CDR3. This rearrangement joins TRBV29-1 to TRBJ2-7; possibly TRBD2 for D (6 bases). The CDR3 is 13 residues long. Germline values: CDR1 SQVTM, CDR2 ANQGSEA. Trimming took 6 bases from V and 0 from J, leaving 12 bases between them. As DNA, the CDR3 is TGCAGCGTAGCGGGCGGAACCTCCTACGAGCAGTACTTC. Encoded protein: CSVAGGTSYEQYF.

The chain joins TRBV5-6 to TRBJ2-4; the D gene is possibly TRBD2 (6 bases). CDR3 length: 13 amino acids. Trimming took 4 bases from V and 11 from J, leaving 16 bases between them. Germline V CDR1 and CDR2: SGHDT, YYEEEE. CDR3 amino acids: CASSAGRELVQYF. CDR3 nucleotide sequence: TGTGCCAGCAGCGCGGGCCGGGAGCTGGTTCAGTACTTC.

This chain joins TRBV10-3 and TRBJ2-2; perhaps D is TRBD1 or TRBD2 (6 bases each). The CDR3 sequence is 16 residues long. Germline assignment: CDR1 ENHRY and CDR2 SYGVKD. Between the trimmed V and J ends, which lost 0 bases and 8 bases, there was a span of 16 bases. The CDR3 loop is CAISESSPGGVGELFF. In nucleotides, the CDR3 is TGTGCCATCAGTGAGTCGTCCCCCGGGGGCGTTGGGGAGCTGTTTTTT.

The chain links TRBV4-1 to TRBJ2-1; D ambiguous. The ends were cut back, 0 bases at V and 5 bases at J, with 11 bases in the middle. The CDR3 contains 15 residues. CDR1 and CDR2 (germline): MGHRA, YSYEKL. CDR3 bases: TGCGCCAGCAGCCAAGATATCGCAGGCGACAATGAGCAGTTCTTC. Protein sequence: CASSQDIAGDNEQFF.

This chain uses TRBV6-1 with TRBJ1-5, with a weak D call TRBD1 (5 bases). The CDR3 spans 14 residues. V dropped 1 base and J dropped 11 bases, with 15 bases sitting between them. The germline V gene has CDR1 MNHNS and CDR2 SASEGT. The CDR3 loop reads CASSEGGVARTQHF. Written as DNA, the CDR3 is TGTGCCAGCAGTGAAGGAGGGGTGGCGCGGACCCAGCATTTT.